What follows are 8 T cell receptor beta chains derived from one specimen sequenced in a study of shared T cell receptors in the human thymus. Measured with immunoSEQ multiplex PCR; TCRdb has only the in-frame clones, and not every one. This sample has over 450,000 clones, with 75% to 85% found just once. These data were also filed under a second study, of human thymus T cells.

Sequenced input: thymocytes. The receptors shown here come from a boy younger than two with a congenital heart defect.

The chain links TRBV29-1 to TRBJ2-7; the match to TRBD2 covers 8 bases. The ends lost 6 bases at V and 2 bases at J; junction bases unmatched: 9. Germline assignment: CDR1 SQVTM and CDR2 ANQGSEA. The CDR3 has 14 amino acids. This CDR3 reads CSVRSGSRAYEQYF. The CDR3 nucleotides read TGCAGCGTAAGAAGCGGGAGTAGGGCCTACGAGCAGTACTTC.

The count of this clone is one. This chain joins TRBV7-2 and TRBJ1-5, with a possible D match to TRBD1 (5 bases). The length of the CDR3 is 15 residues. Germline CDR1 SGHTA, CDR2 FQGNSA. V was pared by 2 bases and J by 0 bases, with 8 bases between. CDR3 DNA: TGTGCCAGCAGCTTACAGGGCTATAGCAATCAGCCCCAGCATTTT. This codes for CASSLQGYSNQPQHF. Full variable domain (remainder filled in from reference TRBV7-2 and TRBJ1-5): GAGVSQSPSNKVTEKGKDVELRCDPISGHTALYWYRQSLGQGLEFLIYFQGNSAPDKSGLPSDRFSAERTGGSVSTLTIQRTQQEDSAVYLCASSLQGYSNQPQHFGDGTRLSIL.

This clone came up a few times. V is TRBV21-1 and J is TRBJ2-1; TRBD2 is the table's D call, not checked against the DNA. TRBV21-1 is classified as a pseudogene. The CDR3 spans 17 residues. The CDR3 DNA reads as TGTGCCAGCAGCAAAGTCCCTAGCGGGAGCGTGTTGAATGAGCAGTTCTTC. Its protein product is CASSKVPSGSVLNEQFF.

CDR3 bases: TGTGCCAGCAGCACCCTTTCGACTAGCGGGAGATTTGAGACCCAGTACTTC. This gives the protein CASSTLSTSGRFETQYF. The chain joins TRBV7-9 to TRBJ2-5, with 12 positions matching TRBD2. The germline V gene encodes CDR1 SEHNR and CDR2 FQNEAQ (reference sequence). The CDR3 loop spans 17 amino acids. The V segment lost 5 bases and the J segment 5 bases; nucleotides outside the gene matches: 12.

The J gene is TRBJ1-6, the V gene TRBV27; 9 nucleotides match TRBD1. The CDR3 covers 15 residues. The V gene end was trimmed by 4 bases and the J gene end by 8 bases; junction bases not matched to a gene: 6. Germline CDR1 and CDR2: MNHEY and SMNVEV (reference sequence). As DNA, the CDR3 is TGTGCCAGCAGTTCGGGGACAGGGCCCCATTCACCCCTCCACTTT. Its translation is CASSSGTGPHSPLHF.

The rearrangement uses TRBV19 and TRBJ2-7; 7 nucleotides line up with TRBD2. This CDR3 comprises 17 residues. Germline V gene data show CDR1 as LNHDA and CDR2 as SQIVND (reference sequence). Losses at the gene ends were 4 bases for V and 0 bases for J; bases not matched to a gene: 12. This CDR3 is CASSTPLAERRSYEQYF. CDR3 bases: TGTGCCAGTAGTACCCCCCTAGCGGAACGCCGCTCCTACGAGCAGTACTTC.

The chain uses TRBV4-3 and TRBJ1-2; D unclear. This CDR3 contains 19 residues. V was cut by 0 bases and J by 0 bases, with 20 bases left in between. The germline V gene has CDR1 LGHNA and CDR2 YSLEER. In DNA, the CDR3 is TGCGCCAGCAGCCAAGATCGAGGTGTAAGGGAGTTAGCTAACTATGGCTACACCTTC. Translation: CASSQDRGVRELANYGYTF.

This clone was seen a handful of times. The gene calls are TRBV14 and TRBJ1-5; D perhaps matches TRBD1 (5 bases). Deletions cut 0 bases from V and 7 bases from J, with 16 bases between. This CDR3 has 16 amino acids. CDR1 SGHDN and CDR2 FVKESK come from the germline V gene. In nucleotides, the CDR3 is TGTGCCAGCAGCCAAGATTATGACGAGCGGGGGCAGCCCCAGCATTTT. Protein sequence: CASSQDYDERGQPQHF.